The 12 T cell receptor beta chains in this list originate from one sample, sequenced in a study of T cell responses to AZD1222 COVID-19 vaccine. TCRdb keeps only in-frame clones here, not all; method: immunoSEQ multiplex PCR. There are under 100,000 clones in the sample; more than 70% occur only once, and roughly 2.8% lies in the top ten. The sequencing here drew on peripheral blood, taken on day 0 of AZD1222 vaccination. The receptors were sampled from an adult in good health.

This rearrangement joins TRBV11-1 to TRBJ2-2; D is unclear. This CDR3 is 13 amino acids long. Trimming pared 7 bases from V and 0 bases from J, leaving 6 bases between. The V gene's germline CDR1 is SGHAT and CDR2 FQDESV (reference sequence). DNA of the CDR3: TGTGCCAGCAAACACGCGAACACCGGGGAGCTGTTTTTT. Its translation is CASKHANTGELFF.

The J gene is TRBJ1-1, the V gene TRBV10-3; D is uncertain. CDR1 is ENHRY, CDR2 SYGVKD, per germline. V shed 0 bases and J shed 5 bases, with 4 bases lying between them. The CDR3 spans 12 residues. DNA of the CDR3: TGTGCCATCAGTGAGTCTAGTACTGAAGCTTTCTTT. Amino acids: CAISESSTEAFF.

This clone was observed a few times. The chain recombines TRBV27 with TRBJ1-2; 8 bases map to TRBD1. The length of the CDR3 is 14 residues. J gave up 3 bases and V 5 bases, and 5 bases lay outside the gene matches. The V gene's germline CDR1 is MNHEY and CDR2 SMNVEV (reference sequence). DNA of the CDR3: TGTGCCAGCAGTCCTCACAGGGGGGACTATGGCTACACCTTC. Translation: CASSPHRGDYGYTF.

Worth noting for this clone: This is likely a read error, given that the CDR3 carries no conserved phenylalanine or tryptophan at its end. It is unclear where the CDR3 begins or ends on the DNA, so no DNA is shown, and the CDR3 is as TCRdb lists it. V usage is TRBV5-6 and J usage is TRBJ2-7. Germline-derived CDR1 and CDR2 are SGHDT and YYEEEE. The CDR3 contains 9 residues when both ends are counted. CDR3 sequence: CASSLASGP.

This rearrangement joins TRBV6-5 to TRBJ1-1, with D perhaps matching TRBD1 (5 bases). CDR3 length equals 15 residues. Trimming pared 2 bases from V and 5 bases from J, leaving 15 bases between. Germline V CDR1 and CDR2: MNHEY, SVGAGI. As DNA, the CDR3 is TGTGCCAGCAGTTACCTTTTGGGGCAGTTAACTGAAGCTTTCTTT. Translating it yields CASSYLLGQLTEAFF.

This chain uses TRBV6-5 with TRBJ1-3; the D is unclear. Germline V lookup: CDR1 MNHEY, CDR2 SVGAGI. V was trimmed by 8 bases and J by 4 bases, leaving 9 bases between them. CDR3 size: 12 residues. CDR3 sequence: CASLGAGNTIYF. DNA of the CDR3: TGTGCCAGCTTGGGCGCAGGAAACACCATATATTTT.

This clone appeared once. The chain joins TRBV10-2 to TRBJ1-6; D is ambiguous. Germline-derived CDR1 and CDR2 are WSHSY and SAAADI. The CDR3 loop spans 15 amino acids. V was cut by 8 bases and J by 2 bases, with 13 bases left in between. CDR3 residues: CASALGKPYNSPLHF. CDR3 bases: TGCGCCAGCGCCTTAGGGAAACCCTATAATTCACCCCTCCACTTT.

The CDR3 region has the DNA TGTGCCTGGAGTGTTCGGGCAGGGGGCCTCGAGCAGTACTTC. Translated: CAWSVRAGGLEQYF. J is TRBJ2-7 and V is TRBV30; 8 bases map to TRBD1. This CDR3 has 14 residues. Losses at the gene ends were 0 bases for V and 6 bases for J; bases not matched to a gene: 7. Germline CDR1 reads GTSNPN; CDR2 reads SVGIG (reference sequence).

Only a few counts were recorded for this clone. The chain carries TRBV2 and TRBJ2-2; 9 bases are shared with TRBD1. Per the germline V gene, CDR1 is SNHLY and CDR2 is FYNNEI. CDR3 length: 15 residues. V dropped 6 bases and J dropped 2; count of bases not matched to a gene: 4. This CDR3 is CASRPGQGNTGELFF. The CDR3 nucleotides are TGTGCCAGCAGACCGGGACAGGGCAACACCGGGGAGCTGTTTTTT.

The CDR3 region has the DNA TGCGCCAGCAGCTTGGTCGACAGGGGATCACCCCTCCACTTT. Amino acids: CASSLVDRGSPLHF. V gene TRBV5-1 combines with J gene TRBJ1-6; TRBD1 agrees at 8 bases. The CDR3 runs 14 residues. Trimming cost V 0 bases and J 10 bases; bases outside gene matches: 3. Germline CDR1 is SGHRS and CDR2 is YFSETQ.

J is TRBJ1-4 and V is TRBV5-4; D perhaps matches TRBD1 (5 bases). Germline V gene lookup returns CDR1 SGHNT and CDR2 YYREEE (reference sequence). V gave up 5 bases and J gave up 4 bases, with 12 bases separating them. The CDR3 is 14 amino acids. CDR3 sequence: CASSSGTVNEKLFF. CDR3 DNA: TGTGCCAGCAGTTCAGGGACTGTTAATGAAAAACTGTTTTTT.

This clone was counted a single time. This chain links TRBV19 with TRBJ1-5, with no clear D. CDR3 length equals 11 residues. V lost 5 bases and J lost 10, with 9 bases in between. CDR1 and CDR2 (germline): LNHDA, SQIVND (reference sequence). The CDR3 bases are TGTGCCAGTAGTTCCTTCGGTCCCCAGCATTTT. Translated: CASSSFGPQHF.